The rows below give T cell receptor beta chains drawn from one sample of a study of T cell responses to AZD1222 COVID-19 vaccine. Profiled with immunoSEQ multiplex PCR; TCRdb holds only in-frame clones, not every one. Among over 130,000 clones listed, around 93% were seen once. This specimen was peripheral blood, taken on day 0 of AZD1222 vaccination. The receptor set was obtained from an adult in good health. Both conserved end residues are part of each CDR3. Fields, in order: D gene, V gene, J gene, clone size, CDR3 DNA, CDR3 protein. The D gene is left open where the match is weak. Clone size, where shown, is once, few, many, or a class for clones that have expanded.

D gene: TRBD2; V gene: TRBV5-5; J gene: TRBJ2-7; clone size: -; CDR3 DNA: TGTGCCAGCAGCTTGATGGTTCTAGCGGGGGGATACGAGCAGTACTTC; CDR3 protein: CASSLMVLAGGYEQYF
D gene: -; V gene: TRBV1; J gene: TRBJ1-2; clone size: -; CDR3 DNA: TGCACCAGCAGCCAAGATAAAGACAGGGGCTTAGCTAACTATGGCTACACCTTC; CDR3 protein: CTSSQDKDRGLANYGYTF
D gene: -; V gene: TRBV18; J gene: TRBJ2-7; clone size: -; CDR3 DNA: TGTGCCAGCTCACTCCTTGACACGGCCTACGAGCAGTACTTC; CDR3 protein: CASSLLDTAYEQYF
D gene: -; V gene: TRBV4-2; J gene: TRBJ2-3; clone size: -; CDR3 DNA: TGTGCCAGCAGCCAAGCCTCCCTAAGGCGGGGTGAGCACACAGATACGCAGTATTTT; CDR3 protein: CASSQASLRRGEHTDTQYF
D gene: TRBD1; V gene: TRBV4-2; J gene: TRBJ1-2; clone size: -; CDR3 DNA: TGTGCCAGCAGCCAAGTAGTCATGACAGGGCATGGCTACACCTTC; CDR3 protein: CASSQVVMTGHGYTF
D gene: -; V gene: TRBV25-1; J gene: TRBJ2-5; clone size: -; CDR3 DNA: TGTGCCAGCAGCCCCATGGACCAAGAGACCCAGTACTTC; CDR3 protein: CASSPMDQETQYF
D gene: -; V gene: TRBV12-3/TRBV12-4; J gene: TRBJ1-1; clone size: once; CDR3 DNA: TGTGCCAGCAGCCCGATGATACAGGGCAGGGCTTTCTTT; CDR3 protein: CASSPMIQGRAFF
D gene: TRBD2; V gene: TRBV4-1; J gene: TRBJ2-1; clone size: -; CDR3 DNA: TGCGCCAGCAGCCAAGCGAGCGGGAGTACTATCAATGAGCAGTTCTTC; CDR3 protein: CASSQASGSTINEQFF
D gene: TRBD2; V gene: TRBV18; J gene: TRBJ2-3; clone size: -; CDR3 DNA: TGTGCCAGCTCACCCCAAACTGGGAGGGCGATTGGGGGAGATACGCAGTATTTT; CDR3 protein: CASSPQTGRAIGGDTQYF
D gene: TRBD2; V gene: TRBV5-4; J gene: TRBJ2-2; clone size: -; CDR3 DNA: TGTGCCAGCAGCAGGCGGGCTAGCGGGGGGCCCGGGGAGCTGTTTTTT; CDR3 protein: CASSRRASGGPGELFF
D gene: -; V gene: TRBV27; J gene: TRBJ2-2; clone size: few; CDR3 DNA: TGTGCCAGCAGTCCAAACACCGGGGAGCTGTTTTTT; CDR3 protein: CASSPNTGELFF
D gene: TRBD2; V gene: TRBV2; J gene: TRBJ2-7; clone size: -; CDR3 DNA: TGTGCCAGCAGGAGCCTAGCGGGAGGGGCAGGGGAGCAGTACTTC; CDR3 protein: CASRSLAGGAGEQYF
D gene: -; V gene: TRBV18; J gene: TRBJ1-2; clone size: few; CDR3 DNA: TGTGCCAGCTCGGTGGACCCCCTGAATGGCTACACCTTC; CDR3 protein: CASSVDPLNGYTF
D gene: -; V gene: TRBV7-2; J gene: TRBJ2-7; clone size: -; CDR3 DNA: TGTGCCAGCAGCTTTCTAGCAGGTGTCGAGCAGTACTTC; CDR3 protein: CASSFLAGVEQYF
D gene: TRBD1; V gene: TRBV13; J gene: TRBJ2-7; clone size: -; CDR3 DNA: TGTGCCAGCAGCTCGACAGGGGTCTCCTACGAGCAGTACTTC; CDR3 protein: CASSSTGVSYEQYF
D gene: -; V gene: TRBV2; J gene: TRBJ1-2; clone size: -; CDR3 DNA: TGTGCCAGCAGTAGGGATGGGGACGGCTACACCTTC; CDR3 protein: CASSRDGDGYTF
D gene: TRBD1; V gene: TRBV7-9; J gene: TRBJ2-7; clone size: once; CDR3 DNA: TGTGCCAGCAGCTTAGCGCTAGGACAGGGGTCCGCCTACGAGCAGTACTTC; CDR3 protein: CASSLALGQGSAYEQYF
D gene: TRBD1; V gene: TRBV5-5; J gene: TRBJ1-6; clone size: -; CDR3 DNA: TGTGCCAGCAGCGGCGGACAGGGAAGGCTCCGCGAATCACCCCTCCACTTT; CDR3 protein: CASSGGQGRLRESPLHF
D gene: -; V gene: TRBV27; J gene: TRBJ1-1; clone size: -; CDR3 DNA: TGTGCCAGCAGCCCGTGGGGGGGCACTGAAGCTTTCTTT; CDR3 protein: CASSPWGGTEAFF
D gene: -; V gene: TRBV3-1/TRBV3-2; J gene: TRBJ1-3; clone size: -; CDR3 DNA: TGTGCCAGCAGCCAGGGAGGGGGCTCTGGAAACACCATATATTTT; CDR3 protein: CASSQGGGSGNTIYF
D gene: -; V gene: TRBV7-9; J gene: TRBJ2-7; clone size: -; CDR3 DNA: TGTGCCAGCAGCTTAGGTGCGGTCTACGAGCAGTACTTC; CDR3 protein: CASSLGAVYEQYF
D gene: TRBD2; V gene: TRBV6-4; J gene: TRBJ2-1; clone size: -; CDR3 DNA: TGTGCCACCAAACACGTAGCGGGAGGCGGGAATGAGCAGTTCTTC; CDR3 protein: CATKHVAGGGNEQFF
D gene: TRBD1; V gene: TRBV29-1; J gene: TRBJ1-1; clone size: -; CDR3 DNA: TGCAGCGTACCATCAGGGGGCGGAGAAGCTTTCTTT; CDR3 protein: CSVPSGGGEAFF
D gene: -; V gene: TRBV5-8; J gene: TRBJ2-3; clone size: -; CDR3 DNA: TGTGCCAGCAGCTCGGGCGGACTGACAGATACGCAGTATTTT; CDR3 protein: CASSSGGLTDTQYF
D gene: -; V gene: TRBV3-1/TRBV3-2; J gene: TRBJ2-1; clone size: -; CDR3 DNA: TGTGCCAGCAGCCATTGGCGGGGCCAGGGGAATGAGCAGTTCTTC; CDR3 protein: CASSHWRGQGNEQFF